Below, 5 T cell receptor beta chains from the same sample are listed, as sequenced in a study of molecular identifiers for immune sequencing clone quantification. TCRdb reanalysed the PCR reads using MiXCR and keeps one entry per CDR3 protein. The top ten clones hold roughly 0.9% of a sample with 550,000 to 750,000 distinct CDR3 sequences, around 20% of them seen once. Source material: naive CD8+ T cells from blood, with Jurkat cell RNA spiked in. Noted subset: FACS-sorted CD8+CD4-CCR7+CD45RA+ naive T cells. All receptors come from a human donor in good health. Some libraries in this study had Jurkat cell RNA spiked in.

V gene TRBV27 combines with J gene TRBJ2-1; TRBD2 agrees at 10 bases. Trimming cost V 2 bases and J 1 base; bases outside gene matches: 5. The V gene's germline CDR1 is MNHEY and CDR2 SMNVEV (reference sequence). CDR3 length equals 17 residues. CDR3 DNA: TGTGCCAGCAGTTTAAGCAGCGGGAGGGCTTCCTACAATGAGCAGTTCTTC. It encodes CASSLSSGRASYNEQFF.

This clonotype was found many times. The chain uses TRBV27 and TRBJ1-1; D call uncertain. Germline CDR1 is MNHEY and CDR2 is SMNVEV (reference sequence). V was pared by 1 base and J by 2 bases, with 11 bases between. The CDR3 consists of 15 residues. CDR3 sequence reads: CASSLLGSTNTEAFF. CDR3 DNA: TGTGCCAGCAGTTTATTGGGCAGCACCAACACTGAAGCTTTCTTT.

A remark on this clonotype: A far larger clone lies a single base away; this is likely a read error. The CDR3 ends on some other residue instead of the conserved phenylalanine or tryptophan, so this is likely a read error. The chain employs TRBV27 and TRBJ2-3; D gene ambiguous. The CDR3 length is 12 residues. The germline gives CDR1 MNHEY, CDR2 SMNVEV (reference sequence). V lost 2 bases and J lost 4, with 4 bases in between. CDR3 protein: CASSLPSDTQYY. The CDR3 DNA is TGTGCCAGCAGTTTACCGTCAGATACGCAGTATTAT.

Details on this clonotype: A much more abundant neighbour one base away suggests this may be a read error. The V and J genes are TRBV5-6 and TRBJ2-3; 10 nucleotides agree with TRBD2. The CDR3 loop spans 16 amino acids. Germline assignment: CDR1 SGHDT and CDR2 YYEEEE. CDR3 in amino acids: CAGSSRTSGRTDTQYF. The DNA for the CDR3 is TGTGCCGGCAGCTCGAGGACTAGCGGCCGCACAGATACGCAGTATTTT.

This clonotype was recorded many times. The gene calls are TRBV9 and TRBJ2-3; D not resolved. V shed 3 bases and J shed 7 bases, with 12 bases lying between them. Germline V gene sequence: CDR1 SGDLS, CDR2 YYNGEE. CDR3 length: 13 residues. The CDR3 loop reads CASSGSFSNTQYF. The CDR3 nucleotides read TGTGCCAGCAGCGGATCTTTTTCGAATACGCAGTATTTT.